This TCR beta chain is from a study of blood T cell repertoires in COVID-19. V dropped 6 bases and J dropped 7 bases, with 10 bases sitting between them. The CDR3 totals 12 residues. Germline CDR1 and CDR2: MNHEY and SVGAGI. Here immunoSEQ multiplex PCR was the method, and the copy in TCRdb shows in-frame clones only, minus some. Of 190,000 or so clones detected, around 87% appear once; the ten largest clones hold 2.5% to 3.5%. The receptor was derived from a man aged 35 to 55 with active or convalescent COVID-19. Input material: peripheral blood. This chain links TRBV6-5 with TRBJ1-5; D may be TRBD1 (5 bases). The CDR3 nucleotides read TGTGCCAGCAGGCGCGGGGGACAGCCCCAGCATTTT. It yields the protein CASRRGGQPQHF.